This TCR beta chain was profiled in a study of graft-versus-host responses after intestinal transplantation. Study summary: Following induction with anti-thymocyte globulin, all recipients were given tacrolimus and steroids for approximately three years.

Sequenced by immunoSEQ multiplex PCR; TCRdb stores in-frame clones only, minus some. The sample lists more than 60,000 clones, 80% to 95% occurring once. The CDR3 is 14 amino acids. V lost 4 bases, J lost 6 bases, and 5 bases stayed unmatched. Per the germline V gene, CDR1 is SGDLS and CDR2 is YYNGEE. A word on this clone: Its antigen is unidentified.

This TCR was recovered from a human donor who received an intestinal transplant. The chain combines TRBV9 with TRBJ1-5; 9 positions agree with TRBD1. This specimen was unstimulated CD8+ T cells sorted from spleen or lymph node cells, taken before intestinal transplant. The CDR3: CASSRTGVGQPQHF. Here the CDR3 DNA reads TGTGCCAGCAGCCGGACAGGGGTTGGTCAGCCCCAGCATTTT.